This TCR beta chain was sequenced in a study of early T cells in non-severe SARS-CoV-2 infection. Across the study: The sequenced material was bulk RNA from unsorted whole blood, and its chains were unpaired.

The protocol attached unique molecular identifiers to individual cDNA molecules. TCRdb re-called the 5' RACE reads with MiXCR, one entry per CDR3 protein. The sample yields approximately 100,000 distinct CDR3 sequences, roughly 17% seen once. Regarding this clonotype: Its antigen is undetermined.

The CDR3 runs to 12 residues. The V gene lost 2 bases and the J gene lost 9 bases, with 8 bases spanning the gap. Germline CDR1 is SGHDN and CDR2 is FVKESK. Whole-study findings and limits: Private and CD4 specificities were missed by VDJdb matching, which favored anti-spike CD8 responses.

The V call is TRBV14, the J call TRBJ2-1; D perhaps matches TRBD1 (5 bases). The sequenced sample was whole blood. This TCR was recovered from an adult who was a healthcare worker with PCR-confirmed SARS-CoV-2 infection or an uninfected control (not recorded which). CDR3 nucleotides: TGTGCCAGCAGCCAAACCCAGGGTGAGCAGTTCTTC. It is translated as CASSQTQGEQFF.